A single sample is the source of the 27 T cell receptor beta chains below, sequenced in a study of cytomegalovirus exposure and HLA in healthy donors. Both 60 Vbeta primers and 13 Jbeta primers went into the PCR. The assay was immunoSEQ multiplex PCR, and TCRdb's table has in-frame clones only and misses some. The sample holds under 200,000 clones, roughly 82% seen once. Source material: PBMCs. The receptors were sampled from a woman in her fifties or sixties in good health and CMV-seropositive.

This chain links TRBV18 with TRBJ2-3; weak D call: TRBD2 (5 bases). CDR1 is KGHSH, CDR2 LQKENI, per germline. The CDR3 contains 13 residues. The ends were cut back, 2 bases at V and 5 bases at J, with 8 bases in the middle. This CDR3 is CASSPGSGDTQYF. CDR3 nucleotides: TGTGCCAGCTCACCAGGGAGTGGAGATACGCAGTATTTT. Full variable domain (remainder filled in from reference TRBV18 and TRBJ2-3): NAGVMQNPRHLVRRRGQEARLRCSPMKGHSHVYWYRQLPEEGLKFMVYLQKENIIDESGMPKERFSAEFPKEGPSILRIQQVVRGDSAAYFCASSPGSGDTQYFGPGTRLTVL.

The DNA for the CDR3 is TGTGCCAGCAGCCCCGGGAGAGCGTTAGGCTACACCTTC. Its protein is CASSPGRALGYTF. V and J are TRBV7-9 and TRBJ1-2; D unclear. V was trimmed by 5 bases and J by 8 bases, leaving 15 bases between them. The V gene's germline CDR1 is SEHNR and CDR2 FQNEAQ (reference sequence). The CDR3 sequence is 13 residues long.

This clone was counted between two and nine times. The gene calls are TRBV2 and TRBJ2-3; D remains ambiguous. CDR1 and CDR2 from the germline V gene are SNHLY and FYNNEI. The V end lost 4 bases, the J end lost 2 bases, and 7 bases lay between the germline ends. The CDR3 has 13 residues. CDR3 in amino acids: CASSANPTDTQYF. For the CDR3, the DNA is TGTGCCAGCAGTGCCAATCCCACAGATACGCAGTATTTT. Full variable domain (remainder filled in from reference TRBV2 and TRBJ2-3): EPEVTQTPSHQVTQMGQEVILRCVPISNHLYFYWYRQILGQKVEFLVSFYNNEISEKSEIFDDQFSVERPDGSNFTLKIRSTKLEDSAMYFCASSANPTDTQYFGPGTRLTVL.

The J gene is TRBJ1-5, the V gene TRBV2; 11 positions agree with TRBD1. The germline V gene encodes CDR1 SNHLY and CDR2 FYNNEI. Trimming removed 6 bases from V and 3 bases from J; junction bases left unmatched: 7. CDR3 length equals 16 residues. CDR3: CASRPGQGGVNQPQHF. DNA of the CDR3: TGTGCCAGCAGGCCGGGACAGGGGGGGGTCAATCAGCCCCAGCATTTT. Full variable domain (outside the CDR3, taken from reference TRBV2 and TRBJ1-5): EPEVTQTPSHQVTQMGQEVILRCVPISNHLYFYWYRQILGQKVEFLVSFYNNEISEKSEIFDDQFSVERPDGSNFTLKIRSTKLEDSAMYFCASRPGQGGVNQPQHFGDGTRLSIL.

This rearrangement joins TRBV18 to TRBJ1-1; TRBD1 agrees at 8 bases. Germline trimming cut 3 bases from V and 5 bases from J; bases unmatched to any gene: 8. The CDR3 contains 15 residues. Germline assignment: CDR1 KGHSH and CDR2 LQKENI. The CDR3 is CASSPPDRVGTEAFF. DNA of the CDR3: TGTGCCAGCTCACCCCCGGACAGGGTCGGAACTGAAGCTTTCTTT.

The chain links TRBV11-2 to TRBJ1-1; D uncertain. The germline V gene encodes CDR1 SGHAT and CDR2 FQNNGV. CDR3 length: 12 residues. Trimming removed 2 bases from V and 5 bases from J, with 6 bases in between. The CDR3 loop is CASSLRGTEAFF. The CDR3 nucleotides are TGTGCCAGCAGCTTAAGAGGAACTGAAGCTTTCTTT.

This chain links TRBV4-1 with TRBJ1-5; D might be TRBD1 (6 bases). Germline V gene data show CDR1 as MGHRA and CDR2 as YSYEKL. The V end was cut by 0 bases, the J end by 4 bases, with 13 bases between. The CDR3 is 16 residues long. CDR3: CASSQEPRGYNQPQHF. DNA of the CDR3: TGCGCCAGCAGCCAAGAGCCGAGGGGGTATAATCAGCCCCAGCATTTT.

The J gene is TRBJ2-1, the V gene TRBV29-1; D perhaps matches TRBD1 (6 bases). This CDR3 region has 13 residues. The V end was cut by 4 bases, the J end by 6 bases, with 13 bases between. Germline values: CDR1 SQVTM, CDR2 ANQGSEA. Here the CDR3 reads CSVAWGPSNEQFF. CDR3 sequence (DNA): TGCAGCGTTGCGTGGGGGCCTTCCAATGAGCAGTTCTTC.

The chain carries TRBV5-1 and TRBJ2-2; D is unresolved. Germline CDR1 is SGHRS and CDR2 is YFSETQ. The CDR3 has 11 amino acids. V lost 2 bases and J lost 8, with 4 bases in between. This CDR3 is CASSFSGELFF. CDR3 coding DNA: TGCGCCAGCAGCTTCTCTGGGGAGCTGTTTTTT.

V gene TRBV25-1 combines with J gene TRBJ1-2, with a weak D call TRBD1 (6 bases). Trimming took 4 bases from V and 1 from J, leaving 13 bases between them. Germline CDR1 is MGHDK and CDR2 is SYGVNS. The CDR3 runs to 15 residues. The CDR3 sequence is CASSADQGINYGYTF. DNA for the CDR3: TGTGCCAGCAGTGCAGATCAGGGGATTAACTATGGCTACACCTTC.

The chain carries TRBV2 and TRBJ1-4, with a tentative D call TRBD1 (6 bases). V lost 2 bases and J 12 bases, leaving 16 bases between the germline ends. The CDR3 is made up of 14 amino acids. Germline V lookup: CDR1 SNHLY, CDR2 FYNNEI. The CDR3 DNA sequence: TGTGCCAGCAGTGAACGGGCCCTTAAGGGGGAACTGTTTTTT. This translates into CASSERALKGELFF. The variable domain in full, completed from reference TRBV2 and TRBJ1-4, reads EPEVTQTPSHQVTQMGQEVILRCVPISNHLYFYWYRQILGQKVEFLVSFYNNEISEKSEIFDDQFSVERPDGSNFTLKIRSTKLEDSAMYFCASSERALKGELFFGSGTQLSVL.

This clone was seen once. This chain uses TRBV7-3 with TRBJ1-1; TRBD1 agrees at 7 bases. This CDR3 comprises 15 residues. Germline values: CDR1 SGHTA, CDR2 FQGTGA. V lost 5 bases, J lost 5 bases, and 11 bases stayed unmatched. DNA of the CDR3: TGTGCCAGCAGCCTATTATCAGGGGGAAAGACTGAAGCTTTCTTT. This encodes CASSLLSGGKTEAFF.

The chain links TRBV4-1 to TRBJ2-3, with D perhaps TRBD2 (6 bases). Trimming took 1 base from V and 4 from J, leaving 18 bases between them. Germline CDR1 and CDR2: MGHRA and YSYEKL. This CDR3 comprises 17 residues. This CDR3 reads CASSQVRWGVGSDTQYF. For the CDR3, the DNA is TGCGCCAGCAGCCAAGTCCGTTGGGGGGTAGGGTCAGATACGCAGTATTTT.

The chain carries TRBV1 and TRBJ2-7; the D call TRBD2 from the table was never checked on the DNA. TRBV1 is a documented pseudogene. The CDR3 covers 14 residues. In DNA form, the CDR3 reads TGCACCAGCAGCCCAGTAGCGGCTAACTACGAGCAGTACTTC. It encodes CTSSPVAANYEQYF.

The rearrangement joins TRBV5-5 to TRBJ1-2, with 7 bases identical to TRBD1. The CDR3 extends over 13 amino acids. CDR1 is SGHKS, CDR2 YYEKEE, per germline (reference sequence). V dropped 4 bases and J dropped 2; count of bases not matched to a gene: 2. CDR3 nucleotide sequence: TGTGCCAGCAGCACAGGGGCGAACTATGGCTACACCTTC. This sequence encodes CASSTGANYGYTF.

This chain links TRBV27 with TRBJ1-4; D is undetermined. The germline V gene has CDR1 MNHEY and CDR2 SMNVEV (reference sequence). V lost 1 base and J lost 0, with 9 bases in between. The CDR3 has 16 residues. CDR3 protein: CASSLLAVATNEKLFF. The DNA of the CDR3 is TGTGCCAGCAGTTTATTGGCAGTTGCAACTAATGAAAAACTGTTTTTT.

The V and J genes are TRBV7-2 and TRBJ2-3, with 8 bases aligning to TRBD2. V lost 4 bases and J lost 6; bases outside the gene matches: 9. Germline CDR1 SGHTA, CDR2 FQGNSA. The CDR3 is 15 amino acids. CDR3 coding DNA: TGTGCCAGCAGCTCCGGAGCGGGGGAGGGGGATACGCAGTATTTT. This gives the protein CASSSGAGEGDTQYF.

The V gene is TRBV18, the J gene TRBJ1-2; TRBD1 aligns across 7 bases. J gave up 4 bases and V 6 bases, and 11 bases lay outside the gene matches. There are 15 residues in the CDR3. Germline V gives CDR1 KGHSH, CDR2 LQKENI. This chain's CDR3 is CASSIGTVIGYGYTF. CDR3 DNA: TGTGCCAGCTCGATCGGGACAGTCATCGGCTATGGCTACACCTTC.

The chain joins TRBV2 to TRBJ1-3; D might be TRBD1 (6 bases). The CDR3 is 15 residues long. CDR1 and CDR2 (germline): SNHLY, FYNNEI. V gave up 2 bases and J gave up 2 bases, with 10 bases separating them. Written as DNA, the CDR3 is TGTGCCAGCAGTGAAACAGGGTCCCCTGGAAACACCATATATTTT. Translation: CASSETGSPGNTIYF.

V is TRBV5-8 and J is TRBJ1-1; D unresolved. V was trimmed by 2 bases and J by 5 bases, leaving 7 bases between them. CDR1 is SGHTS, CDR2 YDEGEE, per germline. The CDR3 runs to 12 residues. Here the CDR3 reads CASSLSRTEAFF. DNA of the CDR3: TGTGCCAGCAGCTTAAGTCGGACTGAAGCTTTCTTT.

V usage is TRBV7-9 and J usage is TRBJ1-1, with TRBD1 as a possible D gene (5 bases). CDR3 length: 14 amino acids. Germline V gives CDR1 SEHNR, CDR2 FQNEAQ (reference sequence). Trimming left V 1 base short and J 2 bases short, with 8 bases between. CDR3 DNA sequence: TGTGCCAGCAGCTTAGGACAGCTTAACACTGAAGCTTTCTTT. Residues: CASSLGQLNTEAFF.

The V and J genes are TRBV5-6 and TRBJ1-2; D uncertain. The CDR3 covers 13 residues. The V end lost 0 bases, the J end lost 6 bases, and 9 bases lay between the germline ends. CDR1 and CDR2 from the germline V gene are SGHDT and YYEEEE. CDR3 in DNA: TGTGCCAGCAGCTTGGGCGGATCAGATGGCTACACCTTC. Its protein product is CASSLGGSDGYTF.

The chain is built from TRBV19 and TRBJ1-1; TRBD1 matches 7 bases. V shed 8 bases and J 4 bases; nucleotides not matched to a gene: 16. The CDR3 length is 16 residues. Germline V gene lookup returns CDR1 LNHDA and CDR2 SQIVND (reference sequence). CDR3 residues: CASGTVETGRGTEAFF. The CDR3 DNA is TGTGCCAGTGGCACTGTCGAGACAGGGAGAGGCACTGAAGCTTTCTTT.

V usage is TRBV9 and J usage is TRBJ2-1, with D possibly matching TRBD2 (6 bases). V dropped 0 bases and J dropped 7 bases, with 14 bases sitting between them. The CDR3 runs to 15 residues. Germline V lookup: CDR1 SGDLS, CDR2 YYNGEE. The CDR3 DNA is TGTGCCAGCAGCGTAGGGGCTAGCGTTCGGAATGAGCAGTTCTTC. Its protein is CASSVGASVRNEQFF.

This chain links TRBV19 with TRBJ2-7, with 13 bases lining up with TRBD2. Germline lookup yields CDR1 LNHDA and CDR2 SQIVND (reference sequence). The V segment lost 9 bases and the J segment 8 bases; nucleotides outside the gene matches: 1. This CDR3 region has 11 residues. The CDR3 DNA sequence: TGTGCCAGGGGACTAGCGGGGAAGCAGTACTTC. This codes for CARGLAGKQYF. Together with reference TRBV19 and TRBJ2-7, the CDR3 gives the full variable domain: DGGITQSPKYLFRKEGQNVTLSCEQNLNHDAMYWYRQDPGQGLRLIYYSQIVNDFQKGDIAEGYSVSREKKESFPLTVTSAQKNPTAFYLCARGLAGKQYFGPGTRLTVT.

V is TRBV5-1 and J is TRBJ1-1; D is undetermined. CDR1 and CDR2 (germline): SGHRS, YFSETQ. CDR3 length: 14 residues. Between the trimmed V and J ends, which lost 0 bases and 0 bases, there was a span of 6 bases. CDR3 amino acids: CASSLDSLNTEAFF. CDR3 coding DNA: TGCGCCAGCAGCTTGGATAGCTTGAACACTGAAGCTTTCTTT.

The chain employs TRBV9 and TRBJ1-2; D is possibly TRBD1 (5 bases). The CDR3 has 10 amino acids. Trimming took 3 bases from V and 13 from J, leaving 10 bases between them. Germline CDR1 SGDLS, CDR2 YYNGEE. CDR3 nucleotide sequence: TGTGCCAGCAGCGGTTCGACAGCCACCTTC. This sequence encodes CASSGSTATF.